The 7 T cell receptor beta chains listed next were all sequenced from one sample in a study of cytomegalovirus exposure and HLA in healthy donors. The PCR contained 60 Vbeta and 13 Jbeta primers. Data came from immunoSEQ multiplex PCR; TCRdb stores just in-frame clones and leaves some out. Of approximately 160,000 clones in the sample, 60% to 80% are singletons; the top ten hold about 4.5%. Sequenced input: PBMCs. These receptors all stem from a man between 18 and 29 years old in good health and CMV-seropositive.

This clone was observed a single time. This chain uses TRBV4-1 with TRBJ1-3; D might be TRBD1 (6 bases). Between the trimmed V and J ends, which lost 2 bases and 0 bases, there was a span of 11 bases. The length of the CDR3 is 16 residues. CDR1 MGHRA and CDR2 YSYEKL come from the germline V gene. CDR3 bases: TGCGCCAGCAGCCAAAGAGGACAGATCTCTGGAAACACCATATATTTT. Translation gives CASSQRGQISGNTIYF.

The chain links TRBV29-1 to TRBJ1-2, with a weak D call TRBD1 (6 bases). The V gene's germline CDR1 is SQVTM and CDR2 ANQGSEA. With 1 base removed from V and 4 bases from J, the gap between germline ends came to 10 bases. The CDR3 sequence is 13 residues long. The CDR3 sequence: CSVEGTDPYGYTF. In DNA, the CDR3 is TGCAGCGTTGAAGGGACAGACCCCTATGGCTACACCTTC.

The chain employs TRBV4-2 and TRBJ1-5, with D uncertain. The germline V gene has CDR1 LGHNA and CDR2 YNFKEQ. This CDR3 spans 15 amino acids. V was clipped by 1 base and J by 5 bases, with 12 bases between them. The CDR3, as DNA: TGTGCCAGCAGCCAAGGCCCAGGCTTAGATCAGCCCCAGCATTTT. It yields the protein CASSQGPGLDQPQHF.

DNA for the CDR3: TGTGCCAGCAGCTTAGAGGGGTCTGGGATTGAAGCTTTCTTT. Encoded protein: CASSLEGSGIEAFF. This chain joins TRBV7-9 and TRBJ1-1, with D tentatively TRBD1 (5 bases). CDR3 length: 14 amino acids. Germline V lookup: CDR1 SEHNR, CDR2 FQNEAQ (reference sequence). The germline V and J ends were trimmed by 1 base and 7 bases, with 13 bases remaining between them.

This clone was found once. The rearrangement links TRBV27 to TRBJ2-6; D unresolved. V lost 2 bases and J lost 0, with 14 bases in between. The CDR3 extends over 18 amino acids. Germline loops: CDR1 MNHEY, CDR2 SMNVEV (reference sequence). CDR3 nucleotides: TGTGCCAGCAGTTTAGAGCCCCGCATCGACTCTGGGGCCAACGTCCTGACTTTC. The encoded protein is CASSLEPRIDSGANVLTF.

The rearrangement joins TRBV7-2 to TRBJ2-5; tentatively, D is TRBD1 (6 bases). V lost 5 bases and J 5 bases, leaving 15 bases between the germline ends. Germline V CDR1 and CDR2: SGHTA, FQGNSA. The length of the CDR3 is 14 residues. The CDR3 nucleotides are TGTGCCAGCAGCACAGGGCTAGGTGGGGAGACCCAGTACTTC. Amino acids: CASSTGLGGETQYF.

This sequence joins TRBV6-6 and TRBJ1-2; D call uncertain. The CDR3 runs 14 residues. The germline V gene encodes CDR1 MNHNY and CDR2 SVGAGI (reference sequence). Trimming shortened V by 11 bases and J by 1 base, and 17 bases separated the two germline ends. The CDR3 region has the DNA TGTGCCGTGTCAGACACCCCAAATAACTATGGCTACACCTTC. Translated: CAVSDTPNNYGYTF.